A single T cell receptor (beta chain) is shown here with its context. V lost 0 bases to trimming and J lost 3 bases; unmatched junction nucleotides: 8. The germline V gene has CDR1 LGHNA and CDR2 YSLEER. CDR3 size: 19 residues. These data come from a study of T cells after yellow fever vaccination. Production of TCR cDNA was by 5'RACE template switching, which also added a universal primer site and UMIs. TCRdb re-analysed the 5' RACE reads in MiXCR, keeping a single row per CDR3 protein. The data hold 300,000 to 350,000 distinct CDR3 sequences, with approximately 4% observed a single time. The sample consisted of PBMCs, taken 5 days after the yellow fever booster vaccination. The rearrangement joins TRBV4-3 to TRBJ2-2, with 12 bases identical to TRBD2. The receptor was derived from a man younger than 35 who received the YFV17D yellow fever vaccine. CDR3 loop: CASSQDRLGLAGYTGELFF. CDR3 DNA sequence: TGCGCCAGCAGCCAAGATCGTCTAGGACTAGCGGGATACACCGGGGAGCTGTTTTTT.